The entry below gives a single T cell receptor (beta chain) sequence along with its context. These data come from a study of T cell responses to AZD1222 COVID-19 vaccine. V gave up 6 bases and J gave up 9 bases; unmatched junction bases: 14. The CDR3 loop spans 15 amino acids. Germline V gene data show CDR1 as MDHEN and CDR2 as SYDVKM. Profiling relied on immunoSEQ multiplex PCR, and the TCRdb table lists in-frame clones only, not all of them. The sample has 80,000 to 90,000 clones; around nine tenths are singletons. Sequencing used peripheral blood, obtained 28 days after the second AZD1222 dose. The source of this sequence is an adult who received the AZD1222 COVID-19 vaccine. V is TRBV28 and J is TRBJ1-2, with 9 bases lining up with TRBD1. The DNA for the CDR3 is TGTGCCAGCAGCCGGGCCGGGACAGGGTTTCGAAGCTACACCTTC. It encodes CASSRAGTGFRSYTF.